The TCR beta chain under discussion was sequenced for a study of T cells in Graves' hyperthyroidism and ophthalmopathy. The CDR3 length is 14 residues. Trimming took 5 bases from V and 3 from J; bases not matched to a gene: 4. Germline CDR1 reads LNHDA; CDR2 reads SQIVND (reference sequence). By proportion, this clonotype is medium-sized. The antigen is undetermined. Researchers amplified the TCR beta CDR3 regions from RNA transcripts. The primer set for the first-round RT-PCR of the TCR CDR3 was HTBI. From the multiplex PCR reads, TCRdb called clonotypes with MiXCR, one entry per CDR3 protein. The sample holds approximately 28,000 distinct CDR3 sequences, around 40% seen once. Notes on the study in general: Most thyroid clonotypes with frequency above 0.001 were detected in blood.

This clonotype was obtained from a woman in her twenties or thirties with Graves' hyperthyroidism. This chain uses TRBV19 with TRBJ2-7, with TRBD1 matching over 10 bases. Sample: blood. In DNA form, the CDR3 reads TGTGCCAGTAGTTCCGGACAGGGGGTCTACGAGCAGTACTTC. This encodes CASSSGQGVYEQYF.